Listed here are 25 T cell receptor beta chains from one sample, sequenced in a study of blood T cell repertoires in COVID-19. Sequencing was performed with immunoSEQ multiplex PCR; in TCRdb, only in-frame clones are kept and a portion is missing. Of 190,000 or so clones in the sample, about 87% were seen once. The sequencing input was peripheral blood. These receptors came from a man in his forties with active or convalescent COVID-19.

J is TRBJ2-7 and V is TRBV6-5; TRBD1 agrees at 7 bases. The CDR3 sequence is 14 residues long. V shed 6 bases, J shed 3 bases, and the junction held 8 bases outside the gene matches. Germline loops: CDR1 MNHEY, CDR2 SVGAGI. CDR3 loop: CASSPTRGHYEQYF. Written as DNA, the CDR3 is TGTGCCAGCAGCCCCACTAGGGGGCACTACGAGCAGTACTTC.

The V and J genes are TRBV12-3 or TRBV12-4 and TRBJ1-2; TRBD1 might be the D (5 bases). The length of the CDR3 is 13 residues. V was trimmed by 2 bases and J by 6 bases, leaving 10 bases between them. The CDR3 DNA sequence: TGTGCCAGCAGTTTACAGGGTATAGATGGCTACACCTTC. Its protein product is CASSLQGIDGYTF.

The chain employs TRBV11-3 and TRBJ2-7; 7 bases agree with TRBD2. The CDR3 contains 15 residues. Germline assignment: CDR1 SGHNT and CDR2 YENEEA. Trimming cost V 0 bases and J 6 bases; bases outside gene matches: 8. The CDR3 is CASSLEEGRGGEQYF. CDR3 DNA sequence: TGTGCCAGCAGCTTAGAAGAGGGGAGGGGAGGCGAGCAGTACTTC. Filled out from reference TRBV11-3 and TRBJ2-7, the complete variable domain reads EAGVVQSPRYKIIEKKQPVAFWCNPISGHNTLYWYLQNLGQGPELLIRYENEEAVDDSQLPKDRFSAERLKGVDSTLKIQPAELGDSAVYLCASSLEEGRGGEQYFGPGTRLTVT.

The chain links TRBV7-8 to TRBJ1-5, with D perhaps matching TRBD1 (5 bases). From germline, CDR1 is SGHVS and CDR2 FQNEAQ. V was trimmed by 6 bases and J by 2 bases, leaving 14 bases between them. The CDR3 is 15 amino acids. The CDR3, as DNA: TGTGCCAGCAGTTCTACCCAGGGTGGCAATCAGCCCCAGCATTTT. Residues: CASSSTQGGNQPQHF. Complete variable domain (other parts from reference TRBV7-8 and TRBJ1-5): GAGVSQSPRYKVAKRGQDVALRCDPISGHVSLFWYQQALGQGPEFLTYFQNEAQLDKSGLPSDRFFAERPEGSVSTLKIQRTQQEDSAVYLCASSSTQGGNQPQHFGDGTRLSIL.

This clone came up a few times. As DNA, the CDR3 is TGTGCCAGCAGTGCCTCGGGTCCCTACGAGCAGTACTTC. Translated: CASSASGPYEQYF. The chain combines TRBV28 with TRBJ2-7; D gene unclear. V lost 5 bases to trimming and J lost 2 bases, with 10 bases between them. The germline V gene encodes CDR1 MDHEN and CDR2 SYDVKM. The CDR3 has 13 residues.

This rearrangement joins TRBV6-5 to TRBJ1-6, with D unresolved. CDR1 MNHEY and CDR2 SVGAGI come from the germline V gene. Trimming pared 2 bases from V and 10 bases from J, leaving 9 bases between. This CDR3 contains 13 residues. The CDR3 DNA follows: TGTGCCAGCAGTTACGACGCGGGGTCACCCCTCCACTTT. Its translation is CASSYDAGSPLHF.

This chain links TRBV7-2 with TRBJ2-1; 10 bases are shared with TRBD2. The V and J ends lost 1 base and 5 bases, in that order; junction bases with no gene match: 8. Germline V lookup: CDR1 SGHTA, CDR2 FQGNSA. CDR3 size: 17 residues. The CDR3 region is CASSLGASGGADNEQFF. CDR3 coding DNA: TGTGCCAGCAGCTTAGGGGCTAGCGGGGGCGCTGACAATGAGCAGTTCTTC.

This clone was found once. The chain recombines TRBV3-1 (or the pseudogene TRBV3-2) with TRBJ1-2; a weak D match, TRBD1 (5 bases). The germline V gene has CDR1 LGHDT and CDR2 YNNKEL (reference sequence). CDR3 length equals 14 residues. The V end was cut by 0 bases, the J end by 7 bases, with 12 bases between. CDR3 residues: CASSQEVGDGGYTF. In DNA, the CDR3 is TGTGCCAGCAGCCAAGAAGTAGGGGATGGTGGCTACACCTTC.

The chain carries TRBV14 and TRBJ2-5; D gene unclear. The V end lost 1 base, the J end lost 3 bases, and 6 bases lay between the germline ends. This CDR3 has 13 amino acids. The V gene's germline CDR1 is SGHDN and CDR2 FVKESK. CDR3: CASSQGTEETQYF. The CDR3 DNA reads TGTGCCAGCAGCCAAGGAACGGAAGAGACCCAGTACTTC.

This clone occurred once. This chain joins TRBV4-3 and TRBJ2-6; TRBD1 matches at 9 bases. The trim removed 1 base at V and 3 bases at J, leaving 4 bases unmatched. The CDR3 covers 17 residues. Germline V gives CDR1 LGHNA, CDR2 YSLEER. CDR3 nucleotides: TGCGCCAGCAGCCAAGGACAGGGGGGTTTTGGGGCCAACGTCCTGACTTTC. Amino acids: CASSQGQGGFGANVLTF.

The rearrangement uses TRBV25-1 and TRBJ2-7, with 8 positions matching TRBD2. The CDR3 totals 15 residues. The V segment lost 3 bases and the J segment 7 bases; nucleotides outside the gene matches: 11. The germline V gene has CDR1 MGHDK and CDR2 SYGVNS. Here the CDR3 DNA reads TGTGCCAGCAGTGATTGGGCCGGGACTAGAAGGGAGCAGTACTTC. Its translation: CASSDWAGTRREQYF.

This sequence joins TRBV9 and TRBJ1-5; 10 bases agree with TRBD1. This CDR3 is 14 amino acids long. Per the germline V gene, CDR1 is SGDLS and CDR2 is YYNGEE. With 3 bases clipped from V and 7 bases from J, the junction kept 4 bases outside the gene matches. The CDR3 DNA reads as TGTGCCAGCAGCGCTGGGACAGGGGCCCAGCCCCAGCATTTT. Translated: CASSAGTGAQPQHF.

The J gene is TRBJ2-1, the V gene TRBV7-6, with 9 nucleotides matching TRBD2. The CDR3 has 13 residues. With 4 bases clipped from V and 5 bases from J, the junction kept 0 bases outside the gene matches. Germline V gene sequence: CDR1 SGHVS, CDR2 FNYEAQ. As DNA, the CDR3 is TGTGCCAGCAGCTCTAGCGGGGACAATGAGCAGTTCTTC. Its translation: CASSSSGDNEQFF.

The chain recombines TRBV28 with TRBJ1-2, with D perhaps TRBD1 (5 bases). V was shortened by 6 bases and J by 5 bases, with 10 bases between the two germline ends. The germline CDR1 and CDR2 sequences are MDHEN and SYDVKM. The CDR3 has 12 amino acids. CDR3 in amino acids: CASRQTEYGYTF. CDR3 nucleotide sequence: TGTGCCAGCAGGCAGACAGAATATGGCTACACCTTC.

In DNA, the CDR3 is TGTGCCAGCAGCTTGGCCGGGACATACAATGAGCAGTTCTTC. This translates into CASSLAGTYNEQFF. The chain carries TRBV11-2 and TRBJ2-1, with D perhaps matching TRBD1 (6 bases). This CDR3 contains 14 residues. The V gene lost 3 bases and the J gene lost 4 bases, with 10 bases spanning the gap. Germline lookup yields CDR1 SGHAT and CDR2 FQNNGV.

The chain links TRBV7-2 to TRBJ1-5, with D perhaps matching TRBD1 (6 bases). The CDR3 extends over 15 amino acids. V lost 1 base and J 7 bases, leaving 14 bases between the germline ends. Looked up from germline, CDR1 is SGHTA and CDR2 is FQGNSA. The CDR3: CASSLGGRVDQPQHF. The CDR3 DNA reads as TGTGCCAGCAGCTTAGGGGGGCGGGTTGACCAGCCCCAGCATTTT.

This clone was seen once. The gene calls are TRBV7-3 and TRBJ2-5, with 7 bases lining up with TRBD1. With 2 bases clipped from V and 1 base from J, the junction kept 4 bases outside the gene matches. CDR1 and CDR2 from the germline V gene are SGHTA and FQGTGA. This CDR3 has 15 amino acids. The DNA for the CDR3 is TGTGCCAGCAGCTTATCAGGGGGATCCCAAGAGACCCAGTACTTC. Translating gives CASSLSGGSQETQYF.

In the case of this clone: One end of the junction varies from germline; a read error may be responsible. This chain joins TRBV7-7 and TRBJ2-5, with TRBD1 identical over 8 bases. The CDR3 has 14 residues. Germline CDR1 and CDR2: SSHAT and FNYEAQ (reference sequence). The CDR3 DNA is TGTGCTAGCAGCGTAGACAGGGGCCAAGAGACCCAGTACTTC. Its protein is CASSVDRGQETQYF.

V gene TRBV24-1 combines with J gene TRBJ1-1, with a tentative D call TRBD1 (6 bases). The germline gives CDR1 KGHDR, CDR2 SFDVKD. The CDR3 has 14 residues. V was pared by 4 bases and J by 8 bases, with 16 bases between. This CDR3 reads CATSEPGGGGEAFF. The CDR3 DNA reads as TGTGCCACCAGTGAACCCGGCGGGGGCGGCGAAGCTTTCTTT.

The CDR3 DNA reads TGTGCCAGCAGCGGAAGGGGGCTAGGGGGTAGCAATCAGCCCCAGCATTTT. This translates into CASSGRGLGGSNQPQHF. The V and J genes are TRBV5-6 and TRBJ1-5; 7 positions match TRBD1. The trim removed 4 bases at V and 0 bases at J, leaving 10 bases unmatched. The CDR3 runs 17 residues. CDR1 and CDR2 (germline): SGHDT, YYEEEE.

This clone appeared a few times. This chain connects TRBV2 to TRBJ1-5; D remains ambiguous. The CDR3 loop spans 14 amino acids. Deletions cut 6 bases from V and 4 bases from J, with 13 bases between. Looked up from germline, CDR1 is SNHLY and CDR2 is FYNNEI. DNA of the CDR3: TGTGCCAGCAGCCGAACAGAGAAAAATCAGCCCCAGCATTTT. Translated: CASSRTEKNQPQHF. Complete variable domain (other parts from reference TRBV2 and TRBJ1-5): EPEVTQTPSHQVTQMGQEVILRCVPISNHLYFYWYRQILGQKVEFLVSFYNNEISEKSEIFDDQFSVERPDGSNFTLKIRSTKLEDSAMYFCASSRTEKNQPQHFGDGTRLSIL.

This clone was detected only once. As DNA, the CDR3 is TGTGCCAGTAGTATACAGGGTTTCGGCAATCAGCCCCAGCATTTT. It translates to CASSIQGFGNQPQHF. The rearrangement links TRBV19 to TRBJ1-5, with D perhaps TRBD1 (5 bases). Germline V gives CDR1 LNHDA, CDR2 SQIVND (reference sequence). This CDR3 has 15 residues. V was clipped by 2 bases and J by 2 bases, with 10 bases between them.

This chain uses TRBV5-6 with TRBJ2-6; D is perhaps TRBD2 (6 bases). The CDR3 consists of 17 residues. From germline, CDR1 is SGHDT and CDR2 YYEEEE. V shed 3 bases and J shed 0 bases, with 13 bases lying between them. As DNA, the CDR3 is TGTGCCAGCAGCTGGAGGGGCCGACCCTCTGGGGCCAACGTCCTGACTTTC. Translated, it gives CASSWRGRPSGANVLTF. Variable domain in full (rest from reference TRBV5-6 and TRBJ2-6): DAGVTQSPTHLIKTRGQQVTLRCSPKSGHDTVSWYQQALGQGPQFIFQYYEEEERQRGNFPDRFSGHQFPNYSSELNVNALLLGDSALYLCASSWRGRPSGANVLTFGAGSRLTVL.

J is TRBJ2-3 and V is TRBV2; 12 nucleotides line up with TRBD1. J lost 5 bases, V lost 7 bases, and 4 bases had no gene match. This CDR3 is built from 14 residues. From germline, CDR1 is SNHLY and CDR2 FYNNEI. CDR3 DNA sequence: TGTGCCAGCACCGGGACAGGGGGCAGAGATACGCAGTATTTT. This gives the protein CASTGTGGRDTQYF.

The J gene is TRBJ2-5, the V gene TRBV5-6, with 8 bases fitting TRBD2. The CDR3 spans 14 residues. V gave up 2 bases and J gave up 1 base; unmatched junction bases: 1. Germline lookup yields CDR1 SGHDT and CDR2 YYEEEE. The CDR3 spells CASSFGGAQETQYF. The CDR3 nucleotides read TGTGCCAGCAGCTTCGGGGGGGCCCAAGAGACCCAGTACTTC.